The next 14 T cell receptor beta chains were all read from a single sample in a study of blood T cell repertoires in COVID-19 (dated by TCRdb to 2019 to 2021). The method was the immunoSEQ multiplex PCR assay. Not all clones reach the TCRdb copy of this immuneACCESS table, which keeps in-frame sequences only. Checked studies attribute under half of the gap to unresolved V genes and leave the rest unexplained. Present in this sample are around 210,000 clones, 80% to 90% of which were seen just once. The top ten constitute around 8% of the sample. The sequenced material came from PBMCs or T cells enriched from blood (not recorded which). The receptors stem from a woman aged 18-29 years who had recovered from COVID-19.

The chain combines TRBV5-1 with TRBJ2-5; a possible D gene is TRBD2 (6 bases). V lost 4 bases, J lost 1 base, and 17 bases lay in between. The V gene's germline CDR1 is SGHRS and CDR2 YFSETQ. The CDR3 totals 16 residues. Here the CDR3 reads CASSPGGTPSQETQYF. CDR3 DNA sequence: TGCGCCAGCAGCCCAGGCGGGACTCCCTCCCAAGAGACCCAGTACTTC.

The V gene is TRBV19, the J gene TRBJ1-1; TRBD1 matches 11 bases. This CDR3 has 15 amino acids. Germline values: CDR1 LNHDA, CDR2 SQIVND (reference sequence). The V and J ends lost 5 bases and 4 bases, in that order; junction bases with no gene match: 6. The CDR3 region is CASSGTGGLATEAFF. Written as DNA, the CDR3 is TGTGCCAGTAGTGGGACAGGGGGGTTAGCCACTGAAGCTTTCTTT.

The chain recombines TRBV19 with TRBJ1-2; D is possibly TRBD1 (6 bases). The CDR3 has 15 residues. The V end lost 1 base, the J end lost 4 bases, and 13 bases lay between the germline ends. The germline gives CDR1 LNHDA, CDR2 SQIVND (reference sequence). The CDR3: CASSIVAGDSYGYTF. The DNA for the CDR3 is TGTGCCAGTAGTATAGTGGCAGGGGATAGCTATGGCTACACCTTC.

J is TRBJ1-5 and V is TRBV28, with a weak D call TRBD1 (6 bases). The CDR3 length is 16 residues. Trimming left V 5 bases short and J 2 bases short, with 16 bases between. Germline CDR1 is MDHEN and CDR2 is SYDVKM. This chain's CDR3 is CASSIRGAPGNQPQHF. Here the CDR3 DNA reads TGTGCCAGCAGTATCCGGGGGGCGCCGGGCAATCAGCCCCAGCATTTT.

The CDR3 DNA sequence: TGTGCCAGCAGCTTAGATCTGGGGCTTTGGGAAAAACTGTTTTTT. Translation: CASSLDLGLWEKLFF. The chain combines TRBV11-2 with TRBJ1-4, with D perhaps TRBD1 (5 bases). The V end lost 0 bases, the J end lost 8 bases, and 13 bases lay between the germline ends. The CDR3 is made up of 15 amino acids. Germline CDR1 reads SGHAT; CDR2 reads FQNNGV. Full variable domain (remainder filled in from reference TRBV11-2 and TRBJ1-4): EAGVAQSPRYKIIEKRQSVAFWCNPISGHATLYWYQQILGQGPKLLIQFQNNGVVDDSQLPKDRFSAERLKGVDSTLKIQPAKLEDSAVYLCASSLDLGLWEKLFFGSGTQLSVL.

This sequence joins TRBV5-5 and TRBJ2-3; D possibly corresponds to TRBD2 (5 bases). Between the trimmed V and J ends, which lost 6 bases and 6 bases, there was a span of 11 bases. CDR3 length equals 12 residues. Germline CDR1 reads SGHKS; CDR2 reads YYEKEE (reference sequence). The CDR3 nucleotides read TGTGCCAGCACCGAGGACTTGGATACGCAGTATTTT. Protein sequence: CASTEDLDTQYF.

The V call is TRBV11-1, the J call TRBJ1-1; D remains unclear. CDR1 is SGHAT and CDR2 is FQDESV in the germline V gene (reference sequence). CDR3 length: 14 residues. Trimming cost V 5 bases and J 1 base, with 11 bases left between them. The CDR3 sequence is CASSLSVGNTEAFF. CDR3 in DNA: TGTGCCAGCAGCCTTTCGGTCGGGAACACTGAAGCTTTCTTT. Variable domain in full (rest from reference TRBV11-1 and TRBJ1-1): EAEVAQSPRYKITEKSQAVAFWCDPISGHATLYWYRQILGQGPELLVQFQDESVVDDSQLPKDRFSAERLKGVDSTLKIQPAELGDSAMYLCASSLSVGNTEAFFGQGTRLTVV.

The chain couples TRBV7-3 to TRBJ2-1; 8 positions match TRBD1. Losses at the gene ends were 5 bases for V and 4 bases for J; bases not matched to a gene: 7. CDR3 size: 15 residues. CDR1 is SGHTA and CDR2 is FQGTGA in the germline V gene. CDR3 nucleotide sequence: TGTGCCAGCAGCCCAGACCGGGACAGGTACAATGAGCAGTTCTTC. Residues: CASSPDRDRYNEQFF. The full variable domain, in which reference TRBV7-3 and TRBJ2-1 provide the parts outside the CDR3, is GAGVSQTPSNKVTEKGKYVELRCDPISGHTALYWYRQSLGQGPEFLIYFQGTGAADDSGLPNDRFFAVRPEGSVSTLKIQRTERGDSAVYLCASSPDRDRYNEQFFGPGTRLTVL.

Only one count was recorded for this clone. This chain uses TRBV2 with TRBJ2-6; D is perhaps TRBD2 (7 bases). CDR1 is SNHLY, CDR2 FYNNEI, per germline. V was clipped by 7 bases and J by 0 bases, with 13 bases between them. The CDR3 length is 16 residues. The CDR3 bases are TGTGCCAGCATCACAGGGAGGGGCTCTGGGGCCAACGTCCTGACTTTC. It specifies CASITGRGSGANVLTF.

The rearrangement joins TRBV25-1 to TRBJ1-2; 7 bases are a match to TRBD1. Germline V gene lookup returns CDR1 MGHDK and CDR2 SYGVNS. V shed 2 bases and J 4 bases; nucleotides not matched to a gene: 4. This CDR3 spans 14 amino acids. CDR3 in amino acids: CASSEGTAFYGYTF. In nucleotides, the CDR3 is TGTGCCAGCAGTGAAGGGACAGCCTTCTATGGCTACACCTTC.

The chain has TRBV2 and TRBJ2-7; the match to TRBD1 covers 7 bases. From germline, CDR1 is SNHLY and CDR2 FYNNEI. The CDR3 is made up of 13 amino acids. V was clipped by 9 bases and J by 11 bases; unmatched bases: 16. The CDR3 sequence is CARGWGTAEGEYF. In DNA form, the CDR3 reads TGTGCCAGGGGATGGGGGACAGCGGAAGGGGAGTACTTC.

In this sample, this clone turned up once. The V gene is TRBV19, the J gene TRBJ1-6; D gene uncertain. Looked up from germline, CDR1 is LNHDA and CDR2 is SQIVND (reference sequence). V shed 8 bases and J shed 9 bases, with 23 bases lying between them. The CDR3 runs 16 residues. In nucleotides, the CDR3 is TGTGCCAGTCGCCCGCGGAGCGGAGGTCTAGCTTCACCCCTCCACTTT. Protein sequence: CASRPRSGGLASPLHF.

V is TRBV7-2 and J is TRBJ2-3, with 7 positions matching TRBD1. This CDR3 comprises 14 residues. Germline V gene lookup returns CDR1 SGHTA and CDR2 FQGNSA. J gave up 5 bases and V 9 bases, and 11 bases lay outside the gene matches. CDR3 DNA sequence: TGTGCCAGTAACTCAGGGGGATGGGGAGATACGCAGTATTTT. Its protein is CASNSGGWGDTQYF.

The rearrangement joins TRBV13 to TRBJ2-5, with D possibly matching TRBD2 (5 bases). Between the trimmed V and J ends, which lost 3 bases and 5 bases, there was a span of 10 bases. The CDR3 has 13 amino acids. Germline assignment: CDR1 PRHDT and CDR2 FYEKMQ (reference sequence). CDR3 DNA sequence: TGTGCCAGCAGCTTCGGGGATTGGGAGACCCAGTACTTC. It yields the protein CASSFGDWETQYF.